The rows below give T cell receptor beta chains drawn from one sample of a study of cytomegalovirus exposure and HLA in healthy donors. Sequenced by immunoSEQ multiplex PCR; TCRdb stores in-frame clones only, minus some. The top ten hold approximately 2% of the sample, which has about 200,000 clones, roughly 73% seen once. Sample: PBMCs. The receptors stem from a woman in her 30s in good health and CMV-seronegative. The CDR3 runs from the conserved cysteine through the conserved F or W. A D gene is named only where the DNA matches it firmly. Where a row states a size, it is once, few, many or the class of an expanded clone; other rows omit it.

size	V	J	D	CDR3	DNA
.	TRBV2	TRBJ1-2	.	CASRPGVDYGYTF	TGTGCCAGCAGGCCCGGGGTAGACTATGGCTACACCTTC
.	TRBV27	TRBJ1-2	.	CASSNTGYYGYTF	TGTGCCAGCAGCAACACAGGGTACTATGGCTACACCTTC
few	TRBV2	TRBJ2-3	TRBD2	CASSEDGGDTDTQYF	TGTGCCAGCAGTGAAGACGGGGGGGACACAGATACGCAGTATTTT
.	TRBV28	TRBJ1-2	.	CASSERRGNYGYTF	TGTGCCAGCAGTGAAAGAAGGGGGAACTATGGCTACACCTTC
.	TRBV4-2	TRBJ1-5	.	CASSPDRNQPQHF	TGTGCCAGCAGCCCCGACAGGAATCAGCCCCAGCATTTT
.	TRBV7-2	TRBJ1-3	.	CASSRSGPGNTIYF	TGTGCCAGCAGCCGCAGCGGGCCTGGAAACACCATATATTTT
few	TRBV7-9	TRBJ1-3	.	CASSLVAGFGNTIYF	TGTGCCAGCAGCTTAGTGGCAGGGTTTGGAAACACCATATATTTT
few	TRBV6-1	TRBJ2-7	TRBD2	CATASGPYEQYF	TGTGCCACCGCTAGCGGTCCGTACGAGCAGTACTTC
.	TRBV18	TRBJ2-7	TRBD1	CASSPTGGREQYF	TGTGCCAGCTCACCAACAGGGGGCAGGGAGCAGTACTTC
once	TRBV4-2	TRBJ1-2	.	CASSPRGGAYGYTF	TGTGCCAGCAGCCCTAGGGGCGGAGCCTATGGCTACACCTTC
.	TRBV7-9	TRBJ1-2	TRBD1	CASSHTPRTGEGGYTF	TGTGCCAGCAGCCACACGCCCCGGACAGGAGAAGGAGGCTACACCTTC
once	TRBV19	TRBJ2-7	TRBD1	CASSSSGTGGLLGEYF	TGTGCCAGTAGTTCCTCCGGGACAGGGGGTTTGCTGGGGGAGTACTTC
.	TRBV7-8	TRBJ1-1	.	CASSASGMNTEAFF	TGTGCCAGCAGCGCTTCAGGGATGAACACTGAAGCTTTCTTT
once	TRBV7-6	TRBJ2-1	TRBD2	CASSLLLASGGYNEQFF	TGTGCCAGCAGCTTACTTTTGGCTAGCGGGGGGTACAATGAGCAGTTCTTC
.	TRBV7-2	TRBJ2-5	.	CASSQSGLRGTQYF	TGTGCCAGCAGCCAAAGTGGGCTGCGGGGGACCCAGTACTTC
.	TRBV5-5	TRBJ2-2	.	CASSLGRDRVTGELFF	TGTGCCAGCAGCTTAGGCAGGGATCGTGTAACCGGGGAGCTGTTTTTT
.	TRBV7-2	TRBJ2-3	TRBD2	CASSPGGGDTQYF	TGTGCCAGCAGTCCGGGAGGAGGAGATACGCAGTATTTT
.	TRBV11-3	TRBJ2-2	.	CASSSTRSGELFF	TGTGCCAGCAGCTCGACTAGAAGCGGGGAGCTGTTTTTT
.	TRBV7-6	TRBJ2-7	.	CASSQEGGPYYEQYF	TGTGCCAGCAGCCAGGAGGGAGGCCCCTACTACGAGCAGTACTTC
.	TRBV19	TRBJ2-1	TRBD2	CASSITPGLAGGGTYNEQFF	TGTGCCAGTAGTATTACTCCGGGACTAGCGGGAGGGGGAACCTACAATGAGCAGTTCTTC
once	TRBV6-4	TRBJ2-1	TRBD1	CASSERTGSHEQFF	TGTGCCAGCAGTGAACGGACAGGGAGCCATGAGCAGTTCTTC
.	TRBV7-8	TRBJ2-2	TRBD2	CASSPRGSANTGELFF	TGTGCCAGCAGCCCGCGCGGGAGCGCGAACACCGGGGAGCTGTTTTTT
.	TRBV7-9	TRBJ2-7	TRBD1	CSSSRRGSGGLFDYEQYF	TGTTCCAGCAGCAGACGTGGATCAGGGGGCTTATTCGACTACGAGCAGTACTTC
.	TRBV6-1	TRBJ2-1	TRBD2	CASSERSWVRGASYNEQFF	TGTGCCAGCAGTGAAAGGAGTTGGGTGCGGGGGGCCTCCTACAATGAGCAGTTCTTC
.	TRBV6-1	TRBJ2-7	TRBD2	CASSEGLAGGLYEQYF	TGTGCCAGCAGTGAAGGCCTAGCGGGAGGGCTGTACGAGCAGTACTTC
.	TRBV7-9	TRBJ2-3	.	CASLSDSLLDTQYF	TGTGCCAGCCTTAGTGATTCACTTTTAGATACGCAGTATTTT
.	TRBV7-9	TRBJ2-7	TRBD1	CASSLVVNRGPAYEQYF	TGTGCCAGCAGCTTAGTAGTCAACAGGGGGCCGGCTTACGAGCAGTACTTC
.	TRBV2	TRBJ2-3	TRBD2	CASSEGGLAGSSTDTQYF	TGTGCCAGCAGTGAAGGAGGACTAGCGGGGAGCAGCACAGATACGCAGTATTTT
.	TRBV23-1	TRBJ1-5	TRBD1	CASSQSREGAHQPQHF	TGCGCCAGCAGTCAATCGCGGGAGGGGGCGCATCAGCCCCAGCATTTT
once	TRBV11-2	TRBJ2-1	TRBD2	CASSIGLAGGDEQFF	TGTGCCAGCAGCATCGGACTAGCGGGAGGGGATGAGCAGTTCTTC
.	TRBV7-9	TRBJ1-1	.	CASSAGPRGRLGTEAFF	TGTGCCAGCAGCGCAGGCCCCCGGGGTCGGTTGGGCACTGAAGCTTTCTTT
.	TRBV18	TRBJ2-6	.	CASSPQGSGANVLTF	TGTGCCAGCTCACCTCAGGGTTCTGGGGCCAACGTCCTGACTTTC
.	TRBV19	TRBJ1-1	.	CASTMVTSGGKGAFF	TGTGCCAGTACTATGGTTACGTCTGGGGGGAAAGGAGCTTTCTTT
.	TRBV2	TRBJ2-7	TRBD2	CASSTQGAGSYEQYF	TGTGCCAGCAGTACTCAGGGAGCGGGGTCCTACGAGCAGTACTTC
.	TRBV10-3	TRBJ2-1	TRBD2	CAISDSVGLAFYEQFF	TGTGCCATCAGTGATTCCGTTGGACTAGCGTTTTATGAGCAGTTCTTC
.	TRBV6-5	TRBJ1-1	TRBD1	CASITGTGLNTEAFF	TGTGCCAGCATTACCGGGACAGGGTTGAACACTGAAGCTTTCTTT
.	TRBV4-2	TRBJ1-2	.	CASSQDEAGRYTF	TGTGCCAGCAGCCAAGATGAAGCAGGGCGCTACACCTTC
.	TRBV11-1	TRBJ2-5	.	CASSFLRGTVETQYF	TGTGCCAGCAGCTTCCTTCGGGGGACAGTAGAGACCCAGTACTTC
.	TRBV29-1	TRBJ2-3	TRBD2	CSVVRGARTDTQYF	TGCAGCGTTGTGCGGGGGGCCCGCACAGATACGCAGTATTTT
.	TRBV4-1	TRBJ2-7	TRBD1	CASSQDFRDRAYEQYF	TGCGCCAGCAGCCAAGATTTCCGAGACAGGGCCTACGAGCAGTACTTC
.	TRBV11-2	TRBJ2-7	.	CASSLVGGLAYEQYF	TGTGCCAGCAGCTTAGTTGGAGGATTGGCCTACGAGCAGTACTTC
few	TRBV6-6	TRBJ2-5	TRBD2	CASSPGLAPVETQYF	TGTGCCAGCAGTCCGGGACTAGCTCCCGTAGAGACCCAGTACTTC
.	TRBV7-9	TRBJ2-5	.	CASSLGLARETQYF	TGTGCCAGCAGCTTAGGGCTAGCCCGAGAGACCCAGTACTTC
few	TRBV7-2	TRBJ2-7	.	CASSLMRGGNEQYF	TGTGCCAGCAGCTTAATGCGTGGAGGGAACGAGCAGTACTTC
.	TRBV11-2	TRBJ2-1	.	CASSLLAGGYNEQFF	TGTGCCAGCAGCTTACTAGCTGGGGGGTACAATGAGCAGTTCTTC
.	TRBV5-6	TRBJ1-2	TRBD1	CASSSNRGEAGYTF	TGTGCCAGCAGCTCCAACAGGGGAGAGGCAGGCTACACCTTC
few	TRBV7-8	TRBJ1-2	.	CASSPNSNYGYTF	TGTGCCAGCAGCCCTAACTCTAACTATGGCTACACCTTC
.	TRBV4-3	TRBJ2-2	TRBD2	CASSQVRLAVIGHTGELFF	TGCGCCAGCAGCCAAGTGCGACTAGCGGTCATCGGGCACACCGGGGAGCTGTTTTTT
.	TRBV2	TRBJ2-3	.	CASDSLSTSTDTQYF	TGTGCCAGCGACTCCCTGAGTACTAGCACAGATACGCAGTATTTT